This T cell receptor beta chain was recovered during a study of T cell clones after liver transplantation. Study details: Post-transplant blood was tracked for graft-donor-reactive T cell clones identified in a pre-transplant mixed lymphocyte reaction. Samples came pre-transplant, pre-randomization before withdrawal, and post-randomization after withdrawal ended.

Trimming took off 5 bases at V and 5 bases at J, with 12 bases between the two ends. This CDR3 spans 13 amino acids. Germline CDR1 reads MGHDK; CDR2 reads SYGVNS. CD3+CD4+ and CD3+CD8+ cells were FACS-sorted from thawed unstimulated PBMCs. This table comes from immunoSEQ multiplex PCR, and its TCRdb copy is limited to in-frame clones, with some not included. The table shows roughly 55,000 clones, with about 88% occurring only once. Sequenced here: CD4+ T cells from blood, sampled before liver transplant. This sequence originates from a human donor who received a liver transplant. This sequence joins TRBV25-1 and TRBJ2-5; perhaps TRBD2 as D (5 bases). The CDR3 DNA reads TGTGCCAGCAGTAATTACGGGGTCGAGACCCAGTACTTC. This gives the protein CASSNYGVETQYF.